Following are 30 T cell receptor beta chains from one sample sequenced in a study of regulatory T cells in long-lasting Graves disease. Time point denoted: newly diagnosed GD, antithyroid drugs for less than 3 months. Isolated PBMC RNA provided the starting material for the TCR library. Arm-PCR of CDR3 regions with iRepertoire HTBI primers generated TCR beta libraries. TCRdb reprocessed the multiplex PCR reads with MiXCR, giving one entry per CDR3 protein. There are 200,000 to 250,000 distinct CDR3 sequences in the sample; around 19% occur only once, and roughly 23% lies in the top ten. The material was peripheral blood mononuclear cells (PBMCs), obtained at new diagnosis, from a patient treated with antithyroid drugs. Receptors originate from a female donor with Graves disease.

This clonotype was counted ten times or more. This rearrangement joins TRBV7-9 to TRBJ1-1; D remains ambiguous. V lost 5 bases and J lost 4, with 11 bases in between. Germline V CDR1 and CDR2: SEHNR, FQNEAQ (reference sequence). The CDR3 is 13 residues long. CDR3 nucleotide sequence: TGTGCCAGCAGCCGGCCACCGGGCACTGAAGCTTTCTTT. Its translation is CASSRPPGTEAFF.

This chain joins TRBV9 and TRBJ2-1, with D tentatively TRBD2 (6 bases). Trimming shortened V by 0 bases and J by 8 bases, and 15 bases separated the two germline ends. CDR1 SGDLS and CDR2 YYNGEE come from the germline V gene. The CDR3 loop spans 15 amino acids. DNA for the CDR3: TGTGCCAGCAGCGTAGATGGGGGACTTAAGGATGAGCAGTTCTTC. Translating gives CASSVDGGLKDEQFF.

This clonotype was seen repeatedly, ten times or more. The V gene is TRBV7-2, the J gene TRBJ2-2; 10 nucleotides line up with TRBD2. V shed 4 bases, J shed 4 bases, and the junction held 6 bases outside the gene matches. CDR3 size: 16 residues. Germline lookup yields CDR1 SGHTA and CDR2 FQGNSA. In nucleotides, the CDR3 is TGTGCCAGCAGCTCCAGAAGGACTAGCGGCACCGGGGAGCTGTTTTTT. The encoded protein is CASSSRRTSGTGELFF.

V usage is TRBV9 and J usage is TRBJ2-5; 7 bases align to TRBD1. V dropped 0 bases and J dropped 5; count of bases not matched to a gene: 1. From germline, CDR1 is SGDLS and CDR2 YYNGEE. This CDR3 has 13 residues. CDR3: CASSVEGAETQYF. For the CDR3, the DNA is TGTGCCAGCAGCGTAGAGGGGGCGGAGACCCAGTACTTC. Using reference TRBV9 and TRBJ2-5 for the parts outside the CDR3, the full variable domain is DSGVTQTPKHLITATGQRVTLRCSPRSGDLSVYWYQQSLDQGLQFLIQYYNGEERAKGNILERFSAQQFPDLHSELNLSSLELGDSALYFCASSVEGAETQYFGPGTRLLVL.

This clonotype occurred many times. Here the CDR3 reads CASSLGDYGYTF. The CDR3 coding sequence is TGTGCCAGCAGTTTAGGGGACTATGGCTACACCTTC. This chain uses TRBV28 with TRBJ1-2; no definite D call. CDR3 length equals 12 residues. Germline CDR1 is MDHEN and CDR2 is SYDVKM. Trimming removed 2 bases at V and 3 bases at J, with 4 bases between.

This clonotype was observed at least ten times. The J gene is TRBJ2-3, the V gene TRBV7-2, with D uncertain. V was clipped by 1 base and J by 2 bases, with 4 bases between them. There are 13 residues in the CDR3. Per the germline V gene, CDR1 is SGHTA and CDR2 is FQGNSA. CDR3 sequence (DNA): TGTGCCAGCAGCTTAGTAGTCACAGATACGCAGTATTTT. It codes for CASSLVVTDTQYF. Full variable domain (outside the CDR3, taken from reference TRBV7-2 and TRBJ2-3): GAGVSQSPSNKVTEKGKDVELRCDPISGHTALYWYRQSLGQGLEFLIYFQGNSAPDKSGLPSDRFSAERTGGSVSTLTIQRTQQEDSAVYLCASSLVVTDTQYFGPGTRLTVL.

This clonotype was observed many times. The CDR3 DNA sequence: TGCGCCAGCAGTGCGCGGGACGGTGCTAGCACAGATACGCAGTATTTT. Translating it yields CASSARDGASTDTQYF. The V gene is TRBV10-1, the J gene TRBJ2-3, with a weak D call TRBD2 (6 bases). The CDR3 runs to 16 residues. From germline, CDR1 is WNHNN and CDR2 SYGVQD (reference sequence). V was pared by 4 bases and J by 0 bases, with 14 bases between.

This clonotype was picked up many times. This chain links TRBV4-1 with TRBJ1-4; D not resolved. V was clipped by 2 bases and J by 8 bases, with 12 bases between them. Germline V gene sequence: CDR1 MGHRA, CDR2 YSYEKL. CDR3 length: 14 amino acids. The CDR3 DNA reads as TGCGCCAGCAGCCAATGGGAGGAAGGGGAAAAACTGTTTTTT. Protein: CASSQWEEGEKLFF.

Points on this clonotype: A far larger clone is one nucleotide away, so this likely arose from a read error. The chain recombines TRBV7-2 with TRBJ1-2, with D maybe TRBD1 (6 bases). The V gene's germline CDR1 is SGHTA and CDR2 FQGNSA. CDR3 length: 13 residues. Here the CDR3 reads CASELEGGYGHTF. The CDR3 DNA reads TGTGCCAGCGAGTTAGAAGGGGGGTATGGCCACACCTTC.

This clonotype has a count of ten or more. The chain couples TRBV3-1 to TRBJ2-1; TRBD2 agrees at 13 bases. This CDR3 spans 14 amino acids. Trimming took 4 bases from V and 12 from J; bases not matched to a gene: 6. Germline CDR1 and CDR2: LGHDT and YNNKEL (reference sequence). DNA of the CDR3: TGTGCCAGCAGCCTAACTAGCGGGAGGGCCGGGCAGTTCTTC. Its protein is CASSLTSGRAGQFF.

This clonotype has ten or more counts. The chain has TRBV20-1 and TRBJ2-7, with 7 bases that match TRBD2. The CDR3 has 15 amino acids. V gave up 3 bases and J gave up 7 bases; unmatched junction bases: 15. Germline values: CDR1 DFQATT, CDR2 SNEGSKA (reference sequence). Written as DNA, the CDR3 is TGCAGTGCTAGGTCCGGGGGGACTCTCCTAGGGGAGCAGTACTTC. Translation: CSARSGGTLLGEQYF.

The rearrangement uses TRBV24-1 and TRBJ2-7, with 8 bases aligning to TRBD1. Germline CDR1 reads KGHDR; CDR2 reads SFDVKD. After removal of 4 bases from V and 4 bases from J, the junction contained 8 bases not matched to a gene. The CDR3 has 15 residues. This CDR3 is CATSDPPGQAYEQYF. CDR3 bases: TGTGCCACCAGTGACCCCCCGGGACAGGCTTACGAGCAGTACTTC.

This clonotype was observed at least ten times. The chain joins TRBV2 to TRBJ2-5; D is possibly TRBD1 (6 bases). The CDR3 loop spans 15 amino acids. The germline V gene has CDR1 SNHLY and CDR2 FYNNEI. The V gene lost 5 bases and the J gene lost 4 bases, with 17 bases spanning the gap. The CDR3 here is CASSTRGPRGETQYF. CDR3 DNA sequence: TGTGCCAGCAGTACTCGGGGTCCCAGGGGAGAGACCCAGTACTTC. Based on the CDR3 plus reference TRBV2 and TRBJ2-5, the full variable domain is EPEVTQTPSHQVTQMGQEVILRCVPISNHLYFYWYRQILGQKVEFLVSFYNNEISEKSEIFDDQFSVERPDGSNFTLKIRSTKLEDSAMYFCASSTRGPRGETQYFGPGTRLLVL.

There are many counts of this clonotype. The chain employs TRBV9 and TRBJ2-5; TRBD2 aligns across 8 bases. CDR1 SGDLS and CDR2 YYNGEE come from the germline V gene. The CDR3 totals 16 residues. V lost 0 bases, J lost 2 bases, and 6 bases stayed unmatched. In DNA, the CDR3 is TGTGCCAGCAGCGTAGGTGGTAGCGGGGTTCAAGAGACCCAGTACTTC. Translated: CASSVGGSGVQETQYF.

Turning to this clonotype: At one of its ends the junction is not consistent with the germline gene, which may arise from a read error. The CDR3 spells CASSTRTSALSGANVLTF. The CDR3 nucleotides read TGTGCCAGCAGTACACGGACTAGCGCCCTCTCTGGGGCCAACGTCCTGACCTTC. The chain uses TRBV11-2 and TRBJ2-6; 9 nucleotides line up with TRBD2. Germline V gives CDR1 SGHAT, CDR2 FQNNGV. CDR3 length equals 18 residues.

This clonotype has a count of ten or more. V gene TRBV18 combines with J gene TRBJ1-5, with D possibly being TRBD1 (5 bases). V lost 6 bases, J lost 5 bases, and 17 bases lay in between. The CDR3 has 15 residues. Germline CDR1 KGHSH, CDR2 LQKENI. The CDR3 DNA follows: TGTGCCAGCTCTCCCGACAGAAATCTATATCAGCCCCAGCATTTT. This gives the protein CASSPDRNLYQPQHF.

The gene calls are TRBV6-1 and TRBJ1-5; the D gene is possibly TRBD1 (6 bases). V gave up 3 bases and J gave up 7 bases, with 13 bases separating them. CDR1 and CDR2 (germline): MNHNS, SASEGT. The CDR3 extends over 14 amino acids. CDR3 region: CASSDARGGQPQHF. The CDR3 DNA reads as TGTGCCAGCAGTGACGCCAGGGGAGGGCAGCCCCAGCATTTT.

This clonotype was counted many times. The CDR3 nucleotides read TGTGCCAGCAGCCCCCCCCAGGGCTACACAGATACGCAGTATTTT. Translated: CASSPPQGYTDTQYF. The V gene is TRBV2, the J gene TRBJ2-3; D might be TRBD1 (5 bases). This CDR3 region has 15 residues. The germline V and J ends were trimmed by 6 bases and 2 bases, with 15 bases remaining between them. Germline V lookup: CDR1 SNHLY, CDR2 FYNNEI.

In this sample, this clonotype turned up many times. One end of the junction does not line up with germline, which may come from a read error. J is TRBJ1-2 and V is TRBV12-5; 7 nucleotides line up with TRBD1. CDR1 is LGHNT, CDR2 FRNRAP, per germline. This CDR3 has 14 amino acids. The CDR3 region is CASGRDSQTYGHTF. The CDR3 bases are TGTGCTAGTGGACGGGACAGCCAAACCTATGGCCACACCTTC.

CDR3 in DNA: TGCGCCAGCAGCCAAACGTCCAGGGCGGACTATGGCTACACCTTC. Its protein product is CASSQTSRADYGYTF. This rearrangement joins TRBV4-3 to TRBJ1-2, with D possibly matching TRBD1 (5 bases). CDR3 length: 15 amino acids. In germline, CDR1 is LGHNA, CDR2 YSLEER. The V gene lost 2 bases and the J gene lost 3 bases, with 13 bases spanning the gap.

The DNA for the CDR3 is TGCAGTGCTACCCCTCTTCTACAACAAGTCAGCTACACCTTC. Its translation: CSATPLLQQVSYTF. The rearrangement joins TRBV20-1 to TRBJ1-2; D is undetermined. Per the germline V gene, CDR1 is DFQATT and CDR2 is SNEGSKA (reference sequence). Trimming left V 4 bases short and J 9 bases short, with 21 bases between. The CDR3 contains 14 residues.

This clonotype was detected many times. This chain links TRBV6-2 or TRBV6-3 with TRBJ2-5, with TRBD2 matching over 13 bases. CDR3 length: 15 amino acids. Germline V CDR1 and CDR2: MNHEY, SVGEGT. The V segment lost 4 bases and the J segment 1 base; nucleotides outside the gene matches: 0. The CDR3 spells CASSWTSGGQETQYF. In DNA, the CDR3 is TGTGCCAGCAGTTGGACTAGCGGGGGCCAAGAGACCCAGTACTTC.

There are many counts of this clonotype. The V call is TRBV6-5, the J call TRBJ2-1; TRBD2 matches at 8 bases. Per germline, CDR1 MNHEY and CDR2 SVGAGI. The trim removed 4 bases at V and 0 bases at J, leaving 8 bases unmatched. This CDR3 region has 17 residues. The CDR3 spells CASSSGTSGSSYNEQFF. The CDR3 nucleotides are TGTGCCAGCAGTTCCGGAACTAGCGGTAGCTCCTACAATGAGCAGTTCTTC.

This clonotype turned up a few times. The rearrangement uses TRBV7-6 and TRBJ2-6; a weak D match, TRBD2 (5 bases). Germline CDR1 and CDR2: SGHVS and FNYEAQ. The CDR3 has 15 amino acids. V gave up 1 base and J gave up 2 bases, with 6 bases separating them. DNA for the CDR3: TGTGCCAGCAGCTTAGTCGGGGCTGGGGCCAACGTCCTGACTTTC. Protein sequence: CASSLVGAGANVLTF.

In this sample, this clonotype turned up many times. V usage is TRBV28 and J usage is TRBJ2-4; TRBD2 aligns across 8 bases. J was trimmed by 3 bases and V by 2 bases; bases with no gene match: 9. Germline assignment: CDR1 MDHEN and CDR2 SYDVKM. This CDR3 spans 17 amino acids. This CDR3 is CASSLIGREDLKNIQYF. CDR3 nucleotide sequence: TGTGCCAGCAGTTTAATTGGGCGGGAGGACCTCAAAAACATTCAGTACTTC.

This clonotype was counted a few times. The rearrangement uses TRBV7-2 and TRBJ1-4; 8 positions agree with TRBD1. Germline loops: CDR1 SGHTA, CDR2 FQGNSA. This CDR3 is 15 amino acids long. V was clipped by 5 bases and J by 4 bases; unmatched bases: 6. The CDR3 here is CASSPRTGRNEKLFF. Here the CDR3 DNA reads TGTGCCAGCAGCCCCAGGACAGGGCGTAATGAAAAACTGTTTTTT.

This clonotype was observed at least ten times. The rearrangement links TRBV30 to TRBJ2-5, with 10 nucleotides matching TRBD2. Per germline, CDR1 GTSNPN and CDR2 SVGIG (reference sequence). J was trimmed by 5 bases and V by 0 bases; bases with no gene match: 3. The CDR3 has 14 residues. The CDR3 loop is CAWSVLSGRETQYF. The CDR3 DNA is TGTGCCTGGAGTGTACTTAGCGGGAGGGAGACCCAGTACTTC.

This clonotype came up many times. This chain connects TRBV6-1 to TRBJ2-1, with 9 bases that match TRBD2. The junction had 16 bases not matched to a gene; V was cut back by 6 bases and J by 7 bases. The CDR3 is 17 residues long. Germline lookup yields CDR1 MNHNS and CDR2 SASEGT. CDR3 DNA sequence: TGTGCCAGCAGGCCGGGACTAGCTCGGTCTACAAGGAATGAGCAGTTCTTC. This codes for CASRPGLARSTRNEQFF.

This clonotype was detected ten times or more. The V and J genes are TRBV6-1 and TRBJ2-7; 11 bases line up with TRBD2. The trim removed 8 bases at V and 5 bases at J, leaving 8 bases unmatched. The CDR3 is 14 residues long. From germline, CDR1 is MNHNS and CDR2 SASEGT. The CDR3 coding sequence is TGTGCCAGCCACCCGACTAGCGGGACAAACGAGCAGTACTTC. Protein: CASHPTSGTNEQYF.

Concerning this clonotype itself: A much larger clonotype is one base distant, so this may be a read error. This chain links TRBV24-1 with TRBJ1-2; D unclear. V was trimmed by 4 bases and J by 2 bases, leaving 10 bases between them. CDR1 is KGHDR and CDR2 is SFDVKD in the germline V gene. The CDR3 totals 14 residues. CDR3 residues: CATSDHVRNYGYTF. Here the CDR3 DNA reads TGTGCCACCAGTGACCACGTCCGGAACTATGGCTACACCTTC.